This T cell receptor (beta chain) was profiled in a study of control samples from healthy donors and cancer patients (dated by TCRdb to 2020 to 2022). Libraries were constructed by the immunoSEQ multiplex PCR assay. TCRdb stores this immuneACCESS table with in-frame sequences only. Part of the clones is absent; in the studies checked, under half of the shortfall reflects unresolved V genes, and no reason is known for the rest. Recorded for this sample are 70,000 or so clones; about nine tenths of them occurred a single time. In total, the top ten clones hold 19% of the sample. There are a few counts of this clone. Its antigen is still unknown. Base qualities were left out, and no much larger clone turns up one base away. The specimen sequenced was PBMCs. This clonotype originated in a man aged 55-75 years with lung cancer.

The CDR3 sequence is CASSEGTRYNEQFF. At the DNA level, the sequence is TGTGCCAGCAGCGAAGGGACTAGATACAATGAGCAGTTCTTC. The rearrangement combines TRBV5-6 with TRBJ2-1, with TRBD2 matching 8 junction bases. Its CDR3 holds 14 amino acids, cysteine through phenylalanine. The CDR3 DNA has 42 bases and is translated from base 1. The germline V gene specifies SGHDT as CDR1 and YYEEEE as CDR2. V trim: 4 bases; J trim: 4 bases; unmatched bases: 4.